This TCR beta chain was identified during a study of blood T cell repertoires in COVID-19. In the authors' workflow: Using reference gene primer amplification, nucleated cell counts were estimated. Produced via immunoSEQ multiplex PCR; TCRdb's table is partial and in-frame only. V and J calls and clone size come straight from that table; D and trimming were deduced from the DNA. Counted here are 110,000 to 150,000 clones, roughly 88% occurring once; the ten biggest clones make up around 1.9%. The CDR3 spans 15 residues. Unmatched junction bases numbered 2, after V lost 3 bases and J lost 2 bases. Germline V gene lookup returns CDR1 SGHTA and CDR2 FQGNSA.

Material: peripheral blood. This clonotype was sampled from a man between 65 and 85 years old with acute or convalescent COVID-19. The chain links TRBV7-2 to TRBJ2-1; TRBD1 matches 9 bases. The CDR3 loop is CASSFGQGPYNEQFF. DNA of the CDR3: TGTGCCAGCAGCTTCGGACAGGGGCCCTACAATGAGCAGTTCTTC.